This is a list of T cell receptor beta chains from one sample in a study of cytomegalovirus exposure and HLA in healthy donors. The method was immunoSEQ multiplex PCR; TCRdb's version includes in-frame clones alone and lacks a portion of them. Here the sample spans about 180,000 clones, around 82% being singletons. Input material: PBMCs. All receptors come from a woman aged 25 to 39 in good health and CMV-seropositive. Each CDR3 is given with its conserved first and last residue. A D gene is named only where the DNA matches it firmly. Expanded clones are given a class, and other clones once, few, many or no size at all.

>TRBJ2-7|.|TRBV19|few
CASSWGKGEQYF
TGTGCCAGTAGTTGGGGTAAGGGGGAGCAGTACTTC
>TRBJ1-2|TRBD1|TRBV6-6|.
CASSYSRDRGGYTF
TGTGCCAGCAGTTACTCGAGGGACAGGGGTGGCTACACCTTC
>TRBJ2-3|TRBD2|TRBV5-4|.
CASSSTSGGARDTQYF
TGTGCCAGCAGCTCGACTAGCGGGGGGGCGCGGGATACGCAGTATTTT
>TRBJ1-6|TRBD1|TRBV6-5|.
CASSEGGGGSPLHF
TGTGCCAGCAGTGAAGGAGGGGGCGGATCACCCCTCCACTTT
>TRBJ2-3|TRBD2|TRBV11-2|few
CASSSPERRGAKDTQYF
TGTGCCAGCAGCTCCCCCGAGAGGCGGGGGGCGAAAGATACGCAGTATTTT
>TRBJ2-3|.|TRBV7-9|few
CASSLGFRDGADTQYF
TGTGCCAGCAGCTTAGGTTTCAGGGATGGGGCAGATACGCAGTATTTT
>TRBJ2-7|TRBD2|TRBV28|few
CASSWASGVIAGGPVLIYEQYF
TGTGCCAGCAGTTGGGCCTCGGGGGTAATAGCGGGGGGTCCCGTCTTGATCTACGAGCAGTACTTC
>TRBJ2-2|TRBD2|TRBV5-6|.
CASSYGATSYTGELFF
TGTGCCAGCAGCTACGGGGCGACTAGCTACACCGGGGAGCTGTTTTTT
>TRBJ1-1|TRBD1|TRBV7-2|few
CASSPLGTGGTEAFF
TGTGCCAGCAGCCCCTTAGGGACAGGGGGCACTGAAGCTTTCTTT
>TRBJ2-1|TRBD1|TRBV9|few
CASSVEGFQGAYNEQFF
TGTGCCAGCAGCGTAGAAGGCTTTCAGGGGGCCTACAATGAGCAGTTCTTC
>TRBJ2-5|.|TRBV6-5|.
CASSYSEGHGETQYF
TGTGCCAGCAGTTACTCGGAGGGGCACGGAGAGACCCAGTACTTC